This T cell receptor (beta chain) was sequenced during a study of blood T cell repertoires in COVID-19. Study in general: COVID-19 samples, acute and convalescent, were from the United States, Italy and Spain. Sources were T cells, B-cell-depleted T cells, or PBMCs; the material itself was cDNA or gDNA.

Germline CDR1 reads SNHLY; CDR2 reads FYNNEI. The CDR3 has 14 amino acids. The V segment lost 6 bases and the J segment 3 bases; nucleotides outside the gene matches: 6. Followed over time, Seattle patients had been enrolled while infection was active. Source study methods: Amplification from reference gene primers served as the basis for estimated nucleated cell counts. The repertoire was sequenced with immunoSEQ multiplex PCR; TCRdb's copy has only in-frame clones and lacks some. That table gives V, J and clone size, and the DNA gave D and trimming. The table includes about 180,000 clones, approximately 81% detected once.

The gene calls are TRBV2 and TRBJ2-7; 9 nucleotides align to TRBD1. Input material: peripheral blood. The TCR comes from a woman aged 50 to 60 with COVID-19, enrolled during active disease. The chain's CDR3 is CASRSGQGIYEQYF. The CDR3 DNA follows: TGTGCCAGCAGATCGGGACAGGGAATCTACGAGCAGTACTTC.